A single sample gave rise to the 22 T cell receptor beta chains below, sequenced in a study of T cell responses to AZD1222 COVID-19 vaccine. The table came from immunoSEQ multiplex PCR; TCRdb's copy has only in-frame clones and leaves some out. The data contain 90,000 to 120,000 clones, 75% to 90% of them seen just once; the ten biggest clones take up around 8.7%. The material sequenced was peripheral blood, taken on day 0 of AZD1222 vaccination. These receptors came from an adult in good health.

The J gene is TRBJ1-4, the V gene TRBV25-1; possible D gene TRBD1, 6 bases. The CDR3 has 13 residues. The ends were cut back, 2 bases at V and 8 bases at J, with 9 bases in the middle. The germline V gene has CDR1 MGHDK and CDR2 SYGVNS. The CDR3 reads CASSEQGREKLFF. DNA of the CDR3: TGTGCCAGCAGTGAACAGGGGCGGGAAAAACTGTTTTTT.

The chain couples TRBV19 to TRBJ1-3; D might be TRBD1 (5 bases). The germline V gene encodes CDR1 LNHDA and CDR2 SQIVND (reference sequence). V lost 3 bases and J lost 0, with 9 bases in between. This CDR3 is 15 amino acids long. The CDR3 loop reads CASSIRQGSGNTIYF. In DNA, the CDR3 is TGTGCCAGTAGTATTCGGCAGGGCTCTGGAAACACCATATATTTT.

For the CDR3, the DNA is TGTGCCAGCAGCGTGGCGGGGGCGTTTCCAGATACGCAGTATTTT. Translated: CASSVAGAFPDTQYF. V and J are TRBV9 and TRBJ2-3, with a possible D match to TRBD2 (7 bases). Germline CDR1 SGDLS, CDR2 YYNGEE. With 2 bases removed from V and 4 bases from J, the gap between germline ends came to 14 bases. The CDR3 contains 15 residues.

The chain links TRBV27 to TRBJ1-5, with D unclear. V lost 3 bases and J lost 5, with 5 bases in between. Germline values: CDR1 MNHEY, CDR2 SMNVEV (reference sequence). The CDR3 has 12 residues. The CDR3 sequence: CASSFWDQPQHF. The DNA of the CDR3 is TGTGCCAGCAGTTTCTGGGATCAGCCCCAGCATTTT.

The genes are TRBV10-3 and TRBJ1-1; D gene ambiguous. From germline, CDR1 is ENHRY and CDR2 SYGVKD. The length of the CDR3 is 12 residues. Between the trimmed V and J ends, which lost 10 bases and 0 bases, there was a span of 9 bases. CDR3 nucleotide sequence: TGTGCCACGGCGCGGGTGAACACTGAAGCTTTCTTT. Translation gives CATARVNTEAFF.

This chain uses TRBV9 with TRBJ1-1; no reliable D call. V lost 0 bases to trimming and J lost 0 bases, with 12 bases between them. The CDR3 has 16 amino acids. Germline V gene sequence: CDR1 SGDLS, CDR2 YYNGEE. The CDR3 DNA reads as TGTGCCAGCAGCGTAGCCCCCTCATCTGTGAACACTGAAGCTTTCTTT. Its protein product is CASSVAPSSVNTEAFF. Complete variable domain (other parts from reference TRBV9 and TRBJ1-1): DSGVTQTPKHLITATGQRVTLRCSPRSGDLSVYWYQQSLDQGLQFLIQYYNGEERAKGNILERFSAQQFPDLHSELNLSSLELGDSALYFCASSVAPSSVNTEAFFGQGTRLTVV.

The CDR3 sequence is CASSRRDSGQYNEQFF. Written as DNA, the CDR3 is TGTGCCAGCAGCCGGAGAGATAGCGGGCAATACAATGAGCAGTTCTTC. The chain combines TRBV7-2 with TRBJ2-1; 7 bases line up with TRBD2. Trimming took 5 bases from V and 4 from J; bases not matched to a gene: 11. The length of the CDR3 is 16 residues. CDR1 and CDR2 (germline): SGHTA, FQGNSA.

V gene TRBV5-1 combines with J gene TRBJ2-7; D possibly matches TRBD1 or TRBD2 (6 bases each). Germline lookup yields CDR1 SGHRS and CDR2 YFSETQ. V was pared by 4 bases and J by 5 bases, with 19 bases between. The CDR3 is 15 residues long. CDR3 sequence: CASSLGGTTGNEQYF. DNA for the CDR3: TGCGCCAGCAGCCTTGGGGGGACAACGGGGAACGAGCAGTACTTC.

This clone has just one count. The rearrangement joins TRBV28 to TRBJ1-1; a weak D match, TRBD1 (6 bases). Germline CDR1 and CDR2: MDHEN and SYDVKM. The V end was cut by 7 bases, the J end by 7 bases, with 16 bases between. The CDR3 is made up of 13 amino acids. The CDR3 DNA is TGTGCCAGCAAGGGCGGGGGGGCGGATGAAGCTTTCTTT. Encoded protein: CASKGGGADEAFF. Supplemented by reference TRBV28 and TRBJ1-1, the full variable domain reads DVKVTQSSRYLVKRTGEKVFLECVQDMDHENMFWYRQDPGLGLRLIYFSYDVKMKEKGDIPEGYSVSREKKERFSLILESASTNQTSMYLCASKGGGADEAFFGQGTRLTVV.

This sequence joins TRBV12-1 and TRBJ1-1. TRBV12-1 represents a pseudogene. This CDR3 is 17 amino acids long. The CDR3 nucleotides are TGTGCCAGCAGCTTTGTCAGAGGGACACATTTCGGGAGTGAAGCTTTCTTT. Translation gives CASSFVRGTHFGSEAFF.

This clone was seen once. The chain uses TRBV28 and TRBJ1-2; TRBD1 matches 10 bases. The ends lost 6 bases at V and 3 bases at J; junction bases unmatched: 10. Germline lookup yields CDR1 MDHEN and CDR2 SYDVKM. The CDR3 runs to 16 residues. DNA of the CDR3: TGTGCCAGCAGAAGCCCCGGGACAGGGGAGGACTATGGCTACACCTTC. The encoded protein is CASRSPGTGEDYGYTF.

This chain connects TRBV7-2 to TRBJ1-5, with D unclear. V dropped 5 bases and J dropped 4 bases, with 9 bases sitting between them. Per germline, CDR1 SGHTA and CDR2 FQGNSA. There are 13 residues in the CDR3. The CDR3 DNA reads TGTGCCAGCAGCGGGAGGTGGAATCAGCCCCAGCATTTT. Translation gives CASSGRWNQPQHF.

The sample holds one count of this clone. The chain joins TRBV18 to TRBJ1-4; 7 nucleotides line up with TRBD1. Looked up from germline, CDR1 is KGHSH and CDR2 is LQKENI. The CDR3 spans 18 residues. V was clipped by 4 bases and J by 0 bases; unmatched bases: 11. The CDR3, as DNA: TGTGCCAGCTCACGCGATCGGACAGGAGAGACAACTAATGAAAAACTGTTTTTT. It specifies CASSRDRTGETTNEKLFF. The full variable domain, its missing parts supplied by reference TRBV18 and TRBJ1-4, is NAGVMQNPRHLVRRRGQEARLRCSPMKGHSHVYWYRQLPEEGLKFMVYLQKENIIDESGMPKERFSAEFPKEGPSILRIQQVVRGDSAAYFCASSRDRTGETTNEKLFFGSGTQLSVL.

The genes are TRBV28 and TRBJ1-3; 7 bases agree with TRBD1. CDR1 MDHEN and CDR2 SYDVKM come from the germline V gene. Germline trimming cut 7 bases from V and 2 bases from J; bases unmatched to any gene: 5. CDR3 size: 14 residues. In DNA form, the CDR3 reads TGTGCCAGCAACCCGACAGGGCCTGGAAACACCATATATTTT. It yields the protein CASNPTGPGNTIYF.

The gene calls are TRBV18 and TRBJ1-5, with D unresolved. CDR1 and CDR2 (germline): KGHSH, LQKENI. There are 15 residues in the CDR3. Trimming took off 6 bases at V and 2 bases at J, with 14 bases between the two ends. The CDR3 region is CASSTTKEGNQPQHF. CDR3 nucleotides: TGTGCCAGCTCCACGACTAAAGAAGGCAATCAGCCCCAGCATTTT.

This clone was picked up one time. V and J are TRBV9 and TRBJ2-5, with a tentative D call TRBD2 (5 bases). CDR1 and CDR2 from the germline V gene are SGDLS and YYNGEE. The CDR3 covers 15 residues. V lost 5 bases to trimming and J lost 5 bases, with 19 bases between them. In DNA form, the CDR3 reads TGTGCCAGCAGTTATAGCCGGGGAATTAGGGAGACCCAGTACTTC. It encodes CASSYSRGIRETQYF. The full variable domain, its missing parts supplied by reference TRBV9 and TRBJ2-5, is DSGVTQTPKHLITATGQRVTLRCSPRSGDLSVYWYQQSLDQGLQFLIQYYNGEERAKGNILERFSAQQFPDLHSELNLSSLELGDSALYFCASSYSRGIRETQYFGPGTRLLVL.

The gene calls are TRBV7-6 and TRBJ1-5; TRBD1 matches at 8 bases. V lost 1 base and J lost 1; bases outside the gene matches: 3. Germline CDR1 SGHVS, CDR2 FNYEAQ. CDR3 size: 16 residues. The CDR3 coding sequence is TGTGCCAGCAGCTTAGGACAGGGGAACAGCAATCAGCCCCAGCATTTT. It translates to CASSLGQGNSNQPQHF.

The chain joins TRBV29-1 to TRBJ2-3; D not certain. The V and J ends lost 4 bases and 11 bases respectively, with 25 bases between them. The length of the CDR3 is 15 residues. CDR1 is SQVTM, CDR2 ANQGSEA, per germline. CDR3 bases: TGCAGCGTTGTAGGGCAGGAACCCTTCTTATTCCTGCAGTATTTT. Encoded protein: CSVVGQEPFLFLQYF.

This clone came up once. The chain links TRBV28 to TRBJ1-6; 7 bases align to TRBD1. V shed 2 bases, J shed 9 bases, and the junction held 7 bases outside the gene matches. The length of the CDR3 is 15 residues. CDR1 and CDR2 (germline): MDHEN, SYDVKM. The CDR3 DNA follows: TGTGCCAGCAGTTTACCAACAGGGGTTCGTTCACCCCTCCACTTT. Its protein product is CASSLPTGVRSPLHF.

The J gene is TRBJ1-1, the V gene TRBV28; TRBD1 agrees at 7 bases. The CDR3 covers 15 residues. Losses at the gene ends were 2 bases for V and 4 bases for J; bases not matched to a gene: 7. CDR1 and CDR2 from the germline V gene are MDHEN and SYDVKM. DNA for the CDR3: TGTGCCAGCAGTTTAGCGGTTGCAGGGGGCACTGAAGCTTTCTTT. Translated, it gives CASSLAVAGGTEAFF. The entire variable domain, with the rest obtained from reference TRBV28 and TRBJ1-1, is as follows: DVKVTQSSRYLVKRTGEKVFLECVQDMDHENMFWYRQDPGLGLRLIYFSYDVKMKEKGDIPEGYSVSREKKERFSLILESASTNQTSMYLCASSLAVAGGTEAFFGQGTRLTVV.

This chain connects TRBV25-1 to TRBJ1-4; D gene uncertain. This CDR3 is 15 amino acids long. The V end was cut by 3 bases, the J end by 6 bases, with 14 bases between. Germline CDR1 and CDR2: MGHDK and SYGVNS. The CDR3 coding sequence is TGTGCCAGCAGTGATCCCGGACTGCCGGATGAAAAACTGTTTTTT. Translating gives CASSDPGLPDEKLFF.

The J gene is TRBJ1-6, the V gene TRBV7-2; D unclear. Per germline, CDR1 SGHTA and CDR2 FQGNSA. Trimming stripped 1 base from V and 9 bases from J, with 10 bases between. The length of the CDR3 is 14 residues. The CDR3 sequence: CASSLDAVGSPLHF. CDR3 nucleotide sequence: TGTGCCAGCAGCTTAGACGCGGTGGGTTCACCCCTCCACTTT.